These 9 T cell receptor beta chains were all obtained from the same sample, sequenced in a study of T-cell reconstitution after alpha-beta-depleted transplantation in children. Preparing the TCRbeta library involved the use of unique molecular identifiers. One entry per CDR3 protein results from TCRdb running MiXCR on the PCR reads. The sample lists some 840,000 distinct CDR3 sequences, around 15% occurring once. Source: PBMCs, mostly from graft donor cells, taken 360 days after TCRalphabeta/CD19-depleted stem cell transplant. These TCRs come from a male patient under 18 who had a stem cell transplant for acute lymphoblastic leukemia, so the T cells may come from the graft donor.

This clonotype came up a few times. This chain uses TRBV6-5 with TRBJ2-1; 10 bases map to TRBD2. Germline CDR1 reads MNHEY; CDR2 reads SVGAGI. V gave up 3 bases and J gave up 4 bases; unmatched junction bases: 9. This CDR3 is 17 amino acids long. CDR3 in amino acids: CASSYHLGTSAYNEQFF. CDR3 nucleotide sequence: TGTGCCAGCAGTTATCACCTCGGGACTAGCGCATACAATGAGCAGTTCTTC.

This clonotype was counted between two and nine times. The chain recombines TRBV5-1 with TRBJ2-4, with D maybe TRBD1 (6 bases). Germline CDR1 and CDR2: SGHRS and YFSETQ. This CDR3 has 19 amino acids. Trimming removed 4 bases at V and 0 bases at J, with 23 bases between. The CDR3 DNA sequence: TGCGCCAGCAGCCAGGCCTCGATCGACAGGAACACAGCCAAAAACATTCAGTACTTC. Its translation is CASSQASIDRNTAKNIQYF.

This clonotype showed up many times. The CDR3 sequence: CASGSSGAGELFF. As DNA, the CDR3 is TGCGCCAGCGGATCCAGCGGGGCCGGGGAGCTGTTTTTT. The rearrangement joins TRBV5-1 to TRBJ2-2, with 7 positions matching TRBD2. Trimming at V came to 7 bases and at J to 6 bases, leaving 6 bases not matched to a gene. The CDR3 totals 13 residues. The germline V gene has CDR1 SGHRS and CDR2 YFSETQ.

This clonotype has just a few counts. The chain carries TRBV20-1 and TRBJ2-2; no reliable D call. The CDR3 extends over 12 amino acids. Germline assignment: CDR1 DFQATT and CDR2 SNEGSKA (reference sequence). Trimming pared 3 bases from V and 6 bases from J, leaving 8 bases between. CDR3 loop: CSASHKAGELFF. CDR3 in DNA: TGCAGTGCTAGTCACAAGGCCGGGGAGCTGTTTTTT.

V gene TRBV20-1 combines with J gene TRBJ1-5, with no clear D. Germline V gene data show CDR1 as DFQATT and CDR2 as SNEGSKA (reference sequence). Deletions cut 2 bases from V and 5 bases from J, with 7 bases between. CDR3 length equals 12 residues. The CDR3 nucleotides read TGCAGTGCTAGACAGGCTTATCAGCCCCAGCATTTT. It encodes CSARQAYQPQHF.

This clonotype was counted ten times or more. The chain recombines TRBV6-5 with TRBJ2-1; 7 nucleotides agree with TRBD1. Germline CDR1 reads MNHEY; CDR2 reads SVGAGI. With 6 bases clipped from V and 4 bases from J, the junction kept 15 bases outside the gene matches. There are 17 residues in the CDR3. The CDR3: CASSPPYRDSNYNEQFF. CDR3 DNA: TGTGCCAGCAGCCCTCCTTACCGGGACAGTAATTACAATGAGCAGTTCTTC.

This clonotype was recorded at least ten times. The rearrangement links TRBV2 to TRBJ2-2; the D call may be TRBD1 or TRBD2 (5 bases each). The CDR3 spans 17 residues. Trimming removed 4 bases at V and 9 bases at J, with 24 bases between. The V gene's germline CDR1 is SNHLY and CDR2 FYNNEI. CDR3 in amino acids: CASSVEGLGTFGRELFF. CDR3 bases: TGTGCCAGCAGTGTCGAAGGACTGGGGACCTTCGGCCGGGAGCTGTTTTTT. Based on the CDR3 plus reference TRBV2 and TRBJ2-2, the full variable domain is EPEVTQTPSHQVTQMGQEVILRCVPISNHLYFYWYRQILGQKVEFLVSFYNNEISEKSEIFDDQFSVERPDGSNFTLKIRSTKLEDSAMYFCASSVEGLGTFGRELFFGEGSRLTVL.

The chain has TRBV12-3 or TRBV12-4 and TRBJ2-1; D remains unclear. The CDR3 is made up of 15 amino acids. Between the trimmed V and J ends, which lost 3 bases and 5 bases, there was a span of 14 bases. Here the CDR3 DNA reads TGTGCCAGCAGTTTCTTCGTCCCACCGAACAATGAGCAGTTCTTC. Residues: CASSFFVPPNNEQFF.

This clonotype was counted a few times. The V gene is TRBV5-1, the J gene TRBJ1-1; 7 bases are shared with TRBD1. CDR1 and CDR2 (germline): SGHRS, YFSETQ. The CDR3 spans 14 residues. Trimming took 6 bases from V and 0 from J; bases not matched to a gene: 5. In DNA, the CDR3 is TGCGCCAGCATCGCAGGGGGAATGAACACTGAAGCTTTCTTT. This codes for CASIAGGMNTEAFF.